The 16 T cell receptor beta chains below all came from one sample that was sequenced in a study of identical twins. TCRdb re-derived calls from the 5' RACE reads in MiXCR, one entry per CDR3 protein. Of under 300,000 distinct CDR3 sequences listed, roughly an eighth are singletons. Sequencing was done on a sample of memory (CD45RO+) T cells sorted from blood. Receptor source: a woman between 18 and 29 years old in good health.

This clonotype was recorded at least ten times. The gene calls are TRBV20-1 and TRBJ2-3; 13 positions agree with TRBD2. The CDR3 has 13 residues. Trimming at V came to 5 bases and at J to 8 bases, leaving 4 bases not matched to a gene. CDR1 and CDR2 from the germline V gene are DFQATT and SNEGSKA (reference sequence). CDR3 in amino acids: CSAGLAGDGTQYF. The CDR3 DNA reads TGCAGTGCTGGACTAGCGGGAGACGGTACGCAGTATTTT.

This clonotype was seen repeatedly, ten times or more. Here the CDR3 reads CASSLMTGTNYGYTF. The CDR3 nucleotides read TGTGCCAGCAGCTTAATGACAGGGACAAACTATGGCTACACCTTC. The rearrangement links TRBV7-2 to TRBJ1-2, with 7 bases lining up with TRBD1. The germline V gene has CDR1 SGHTA and CDR2 FQGNSA. This CDR3 has 15 residues. J gave up 2 bases and V 2 bases, and 5 bases lay outside the gene matches.

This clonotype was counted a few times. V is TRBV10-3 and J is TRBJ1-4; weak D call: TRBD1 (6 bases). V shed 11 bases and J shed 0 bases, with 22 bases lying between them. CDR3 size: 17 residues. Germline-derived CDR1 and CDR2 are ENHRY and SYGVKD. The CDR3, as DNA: TGTGCCTCAAAGGGGGGCAGGGGTACTGCAACTAATGAAAAACTGTTTTTT. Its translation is CASKGGRGTATNEKLFF.

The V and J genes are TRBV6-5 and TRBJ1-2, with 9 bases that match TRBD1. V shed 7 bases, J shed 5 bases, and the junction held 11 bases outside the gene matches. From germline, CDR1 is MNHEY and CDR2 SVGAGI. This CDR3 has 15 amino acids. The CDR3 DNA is TGTGCCAGCATGTTGGGTCAGGGACAGGGATATGGCTACACCTTC. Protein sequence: CASMLGQGQGYGYTF.

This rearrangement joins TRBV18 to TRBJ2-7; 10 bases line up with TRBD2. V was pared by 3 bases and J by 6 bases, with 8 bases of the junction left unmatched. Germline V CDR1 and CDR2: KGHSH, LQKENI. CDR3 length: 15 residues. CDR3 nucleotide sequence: TGTGCCAGCTCACCGGGGCTAGCGGGAGTCGGCGAGCAGTACTTC. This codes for CASSPGLAGVGEQYF.

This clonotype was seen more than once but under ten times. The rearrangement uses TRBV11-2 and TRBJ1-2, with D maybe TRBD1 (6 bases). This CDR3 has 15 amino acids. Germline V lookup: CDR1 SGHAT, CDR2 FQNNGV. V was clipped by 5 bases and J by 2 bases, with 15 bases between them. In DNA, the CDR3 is TGTGCCAGCAGCCCTCCCGACAGGTTAAACTATGGCTACACCTTC. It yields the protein CASSPPDRLNYGYTF.

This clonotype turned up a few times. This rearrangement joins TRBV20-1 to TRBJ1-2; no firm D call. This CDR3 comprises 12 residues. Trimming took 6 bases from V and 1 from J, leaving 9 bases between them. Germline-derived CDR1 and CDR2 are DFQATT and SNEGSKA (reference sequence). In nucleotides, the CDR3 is TGCAGTGCCAAGATGATTAACTATGGCTACACCTTC. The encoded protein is CSAKMINYGYTF.

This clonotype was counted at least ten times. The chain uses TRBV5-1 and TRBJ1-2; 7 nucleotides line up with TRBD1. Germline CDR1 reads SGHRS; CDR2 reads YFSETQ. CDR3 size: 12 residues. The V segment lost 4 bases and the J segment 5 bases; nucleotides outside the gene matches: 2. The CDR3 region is CASSARGYGYTF. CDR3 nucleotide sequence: TGCGCCAGCAGCGCCAGGGGGTATGGCTACACCTTC.

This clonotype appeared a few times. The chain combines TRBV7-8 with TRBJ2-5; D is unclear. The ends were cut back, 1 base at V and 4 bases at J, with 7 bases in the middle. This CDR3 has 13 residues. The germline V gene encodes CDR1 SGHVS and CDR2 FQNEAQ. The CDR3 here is CASSLDRVETQYF. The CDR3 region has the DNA TGTGCCAGCAGCTTAGATCGGGTAGAGACCCAGTACTTC.

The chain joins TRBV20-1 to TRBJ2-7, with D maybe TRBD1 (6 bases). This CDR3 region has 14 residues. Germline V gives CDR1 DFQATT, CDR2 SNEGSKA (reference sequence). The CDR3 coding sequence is TGCAGGGGCCGATGGACAGAGGTCTCCTACGAGCAGTACTTC. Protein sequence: CRGRWTEVSYEQYF.

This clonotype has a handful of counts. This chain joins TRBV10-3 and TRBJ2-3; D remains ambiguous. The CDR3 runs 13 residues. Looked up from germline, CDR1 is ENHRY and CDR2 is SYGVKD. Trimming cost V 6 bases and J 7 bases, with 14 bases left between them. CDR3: CAIRKEEGNTQYF. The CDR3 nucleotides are TGTGCCATCAGGAAGGAAGAAGGAAATACGCAGTATTTT.

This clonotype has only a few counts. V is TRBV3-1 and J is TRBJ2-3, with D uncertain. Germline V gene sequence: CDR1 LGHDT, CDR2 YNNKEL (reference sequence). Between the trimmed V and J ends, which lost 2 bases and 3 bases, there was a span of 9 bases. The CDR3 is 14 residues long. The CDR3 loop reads CASSQRYRTDTQYF. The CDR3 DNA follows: TGTGCCAGCAGCCAAAGATACCGGACAGATACGCAGTATTTT.

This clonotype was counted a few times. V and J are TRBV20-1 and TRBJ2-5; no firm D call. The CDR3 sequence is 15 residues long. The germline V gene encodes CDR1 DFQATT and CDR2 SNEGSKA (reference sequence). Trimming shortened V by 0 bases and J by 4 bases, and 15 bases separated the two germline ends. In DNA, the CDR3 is TGCAGTGCTAGAGAAAGCGTCCCAGTAAGAGAGACCCAGTACTTC. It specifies CSARESVPVRETQYF.

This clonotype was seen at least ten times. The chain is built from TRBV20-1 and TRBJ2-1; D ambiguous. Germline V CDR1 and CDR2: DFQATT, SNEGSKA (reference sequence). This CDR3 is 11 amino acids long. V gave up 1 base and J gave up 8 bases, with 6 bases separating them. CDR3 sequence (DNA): TGCAGTGCTAGAGGTTTGGATGAGCAGTTCTTC. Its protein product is CSARGLDEQFF.

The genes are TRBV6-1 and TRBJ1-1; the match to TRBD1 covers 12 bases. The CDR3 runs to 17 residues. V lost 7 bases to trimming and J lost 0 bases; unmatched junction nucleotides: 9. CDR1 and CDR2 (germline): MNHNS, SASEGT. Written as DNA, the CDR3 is TGTGCCAGCACCTACACCGGGACAGGGGGCCTGAACACTGAAGCTTTCTTT. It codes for CASTYTGTGGLNTEAFF.

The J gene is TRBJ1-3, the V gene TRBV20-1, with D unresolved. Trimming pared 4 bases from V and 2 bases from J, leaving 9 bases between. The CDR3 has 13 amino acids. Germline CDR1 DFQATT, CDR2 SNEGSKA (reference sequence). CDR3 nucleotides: TGCAGTGCTACCGCAAGCGCTGGAAACACCATATATTTT. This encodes CSATASAGNTIYF.